This T cell receptor (beta chain) derives from a study of cytomegalovirus exposure and HLA in healthy donors. General observations from the study: Overall, about 160 TCR beta chains were annotated as cytomegalovirus-associated. Rarity marked most TCR sequences, yet some public TCRs occurred in many donors.

V lost 4 bases, J lost 2 bases, and 8 bases lay in between. The germline gives CDR1 SGHTA, CDR2 FQGTGA. The CDR3 runs to 13 residues. Notes on this clone: The antigen is unknown.

Assay: immunoSEQ multiplex PCR; the TCRdb copy retains only in-frame clones and omits some. This sample has 45,000 to 70,000 clones, with roughly 93% found just once. This chain joins TRBV7-3 and TRBJ1-2, with D possibly matching TRBD1 (5 bases). The specimen was PBMCs. The clonotype comes from a young woman in good health and CMV-seronegative. The CDR3 DNA reads TGTGCCAGCAGCTCCGGGGGGAACTATGGCTACACCTTC. Translating gives CASSSGGNYGYTF.